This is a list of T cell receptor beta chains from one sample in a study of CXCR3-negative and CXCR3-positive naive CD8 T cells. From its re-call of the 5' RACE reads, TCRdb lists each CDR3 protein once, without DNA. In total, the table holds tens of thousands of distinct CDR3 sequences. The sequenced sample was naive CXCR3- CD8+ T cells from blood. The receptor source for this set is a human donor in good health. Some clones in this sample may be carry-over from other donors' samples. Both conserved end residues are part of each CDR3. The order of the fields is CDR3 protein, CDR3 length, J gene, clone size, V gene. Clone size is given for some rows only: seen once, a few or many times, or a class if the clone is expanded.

CDR3: CASSPRGPEPQPQHF; length: 15; J: TRBJ1-5; size: -; V: TRBV7-9
CDR3: CASSTRTVRVSEAFF; length: 15; J: TRBJ1-1; size: medium-sized; V: TRBV28
CDR3: CSVGGQGIYNEQFF; length: 14; J: TRBJ2-1; size: -; V: TRBV29-1
CDR3: CSVDGGNVRETQYF; length: 14; J: TRBJ2-5; size: -; V: TRBV29-1
CDR3: CASRWGQRLNQPQHF; length: 15; J: TRBJ1-5; size: -; V: TRBV19
CDR3: CASSYFRQGRDTEAFF; length: 16; J: TRBJ1-1; size: -; V: TRBV6-2/TRBV6-3
CDR3: CASSYGGRVGEQYF; length: 14; J: TRBJ2-7; size: -; V: TRBV6-5
CDR3: CASSVGDDYGYTF; length: 13; J: TRBJ1-2; size: -; V: TRBV9
CDR3: CSARDVRGGDTGELFF; length: 16; J: TRBJ2-2; size: -; V: TRBV20-1
CDR3: CASSLGRGGTEAFF; length: 14; J: TRBJ1-1; size: -; V: TRBV12-3/TRBV12-4
CDR3: CASSQVGAVLYGYTF; length: 15; J: TRBJ1-2; size: -; V: TRBV4-1
CDR3: CASTTRPAGGADTQYF; length: 16; J: TRBJ2-3; size: -; V: TRBV28
CDR3: CSVRTSGSHVQETQYF; length: 16; J: TRBJ2-5; size: -; V: TRBV29-1
CDR3: CASHRSGSLSNQPQHF; length: 16; J: TRBJ1-5; size: -; V: TRBV19
CDR3: CASSEPGWGGGSNQPQHF; length: 18; J: TRBJ1-5; size: -; V: TRBV6-1
CDR3: CSVELVLSTEAFF; length: 13; J: TRBJ1-1; size: -; V: TRBV29-1
CDR3: CASSSAGSYEQYF; length: 13; J: TRBJ2-7; size: -; V: TRBV7-9
CDR3: CASSFMVGIQYF; length: 12; J: TRBJ2-4; size: -; V: TRBV7-9
CDR3: CASSQAVPGQTYEQYF; length: 16; J: TRBJ2-7; size: -; V: TRBV4-3
CDR3: CASSARTDGAKNIQYF; length: 16; J: TRBJ2-4; size: -; V: TRBV9
CDR3: CASSDPRIRGNEKLFF; length: 16; J: TRBJ1-4; size: medium-sized; V: TRBV10-1
CDR3: CASSPSHLLYEQYF; length: 14; J: TRBJ2-7; size: -; V: TRBV7-6
CDR3: CASSESAGRQYF; length: 12; J: TRBJ2-3; size: -; V: TRBV7-9
CDR3: CASSPQRGGYEQFF; length: 14; J: TRBJ2-1; size: -; V: TRBV9
CDR3: CASTPGGTGELFF; length: 13; J: TRBJ2-2; size: -; V: TRBV12-3/TRBV12-4
CDR3: CASSQDRVSVYGYTF; length: 15; J: TRBJ1-2; size: -; V: TRBV4-3
CDR3: CSARPNSGDLTDTQYF; length: 16; J: TRBJ2-3; size: -; V: TRBV20-1
CDR3: CASSVEFGGPSGNTIYF; length: 17; J: TRBJ1-3; size: -; V: TRBV9
CDR3: CASSLGVALFF; length: 11; J: TRBJ2-1; size: -; V: TRBV7-6
CDR3: CASSLLHTEAFF; length: 12; J: TRBJ1-1; size: -; V: TRBV12-3/TRBV12-4